Reported below is one T cell receptor beta chain. What it binds is not known. Sequencing used immunoSEQ multiplex PCR; TCRdb keeps in-frame clones, though not all of them. The sample consists of 150,000 to 200,000 clones, roughly 82% of them appearing once. Per germline, CDR1 SGHNT and CDR2 YENEEA. This CDR3 is 13 amino acids long. The V segment lost 5 bases and the J segment 8 bases; nucleotides outside the gene matches: 5. The entry originates in a study of cytomegalovirus exposure and HLA in healthy donors. General study findings and limits: While the bulk of TCR sequences proved rare, some public TCRs turned up in many donors. Using the classifier, cytomegalovirus status was reportedly diagnosed with high specificity and sensitivity. Confirmation was obtained in vitro that a few CMV-associated chains are specific for CMV antigens. One later analysis, an examination of the 120 validation repertoires, found that first-cohort TCR clusters tended to co-occur in them.

The sequence came from a woman between 18 and 29 years old in good health and CMV-seronegative. The sequenced sample consisted of PBMCs. The chain combines TRBV11-3 with TRBJ1-2; TRBD1 agrees at 10 bases. As DNA, the CDR3 is TGTGCCAGCAGCCGGACAGGGGGGGACGGCTACACCTTC. It yields the protein CASSRTGGDGYTF.